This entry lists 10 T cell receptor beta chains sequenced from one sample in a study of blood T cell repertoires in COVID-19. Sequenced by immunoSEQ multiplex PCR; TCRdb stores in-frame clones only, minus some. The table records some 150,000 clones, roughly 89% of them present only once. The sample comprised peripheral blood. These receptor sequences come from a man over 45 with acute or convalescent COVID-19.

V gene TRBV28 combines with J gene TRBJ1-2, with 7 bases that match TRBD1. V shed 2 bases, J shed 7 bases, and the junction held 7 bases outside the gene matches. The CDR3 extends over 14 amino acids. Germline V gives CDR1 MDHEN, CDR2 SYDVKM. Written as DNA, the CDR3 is TGTGCCAGCAGTTTAGGGGCGGCAGGGGGTGGCTACACCTTC. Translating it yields CASSLGAAGGGYTF.

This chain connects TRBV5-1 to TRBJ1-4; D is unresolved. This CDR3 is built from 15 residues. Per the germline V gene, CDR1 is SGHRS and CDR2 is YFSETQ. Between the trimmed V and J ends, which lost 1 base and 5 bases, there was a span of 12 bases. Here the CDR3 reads CASSLNRRANEKLFF. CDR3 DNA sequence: TGCGCCAGCAGCTTGAATCGGAGGGCGAATGAAAAACTGTTTTTT.

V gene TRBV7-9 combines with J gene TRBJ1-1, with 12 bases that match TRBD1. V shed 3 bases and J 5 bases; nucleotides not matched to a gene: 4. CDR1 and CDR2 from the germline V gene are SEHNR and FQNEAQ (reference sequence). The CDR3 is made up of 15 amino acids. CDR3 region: CASSFPGQGATEAFF. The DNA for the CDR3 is TGTGCCAGCAGCTTCCCGGGACAGGGGGCAACTGAAGCTTTCTTT.

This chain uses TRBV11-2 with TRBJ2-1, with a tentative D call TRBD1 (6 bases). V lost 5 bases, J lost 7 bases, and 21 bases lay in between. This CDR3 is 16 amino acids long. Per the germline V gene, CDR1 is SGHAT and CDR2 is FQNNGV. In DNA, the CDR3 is TGTGCCAGCAGCCCCAGGACACAGGGTGTTGGGAATGAGCAGTTCTTC. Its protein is CASSPRTQGVGNEQFF.

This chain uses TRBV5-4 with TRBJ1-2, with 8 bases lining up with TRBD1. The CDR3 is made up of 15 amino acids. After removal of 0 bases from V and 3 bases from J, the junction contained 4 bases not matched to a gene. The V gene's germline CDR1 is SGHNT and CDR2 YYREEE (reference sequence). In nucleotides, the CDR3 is TGTGCCAGCAGCTTGGGATTGACAGGGGACTATGGCTACACCTTC. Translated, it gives CASSLGLTGDYGYTF.

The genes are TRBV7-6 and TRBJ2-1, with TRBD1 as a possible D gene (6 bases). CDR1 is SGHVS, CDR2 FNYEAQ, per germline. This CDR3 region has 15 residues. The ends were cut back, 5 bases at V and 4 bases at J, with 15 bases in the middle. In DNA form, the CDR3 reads TGTGCCAGCAGCCAAGGTCTAACAGGGTACAATGAGCAGTTCTTC. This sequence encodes CASSQGLTGYNEQFF.

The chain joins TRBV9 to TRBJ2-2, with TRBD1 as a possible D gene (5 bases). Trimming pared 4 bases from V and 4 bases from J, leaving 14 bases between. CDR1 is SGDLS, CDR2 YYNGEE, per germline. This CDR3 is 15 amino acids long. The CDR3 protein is CASSSQGMVTGELFF. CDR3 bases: TGTGCCAGCAGCTCCCAGGGAATGGTCACCGGGGAGCTGTTTTTT.

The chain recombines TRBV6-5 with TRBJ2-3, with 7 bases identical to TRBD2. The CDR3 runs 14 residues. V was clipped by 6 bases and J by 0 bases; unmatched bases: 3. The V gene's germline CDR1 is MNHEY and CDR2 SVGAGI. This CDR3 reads CASRGGDSTDTQYF. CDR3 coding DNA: TGTGCCAGCAGGGGAGGGGACAGCACAGATACGCAGTATTTT.

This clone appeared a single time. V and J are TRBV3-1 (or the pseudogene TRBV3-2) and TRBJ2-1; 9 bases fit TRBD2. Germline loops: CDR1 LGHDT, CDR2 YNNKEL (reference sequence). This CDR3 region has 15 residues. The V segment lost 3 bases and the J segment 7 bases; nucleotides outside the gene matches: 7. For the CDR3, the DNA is TGTGCCAGCAGCCATCAGGGACTAGCTACGAATGAGCAGTTCTTC. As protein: CASSHQGLATNEQFF.

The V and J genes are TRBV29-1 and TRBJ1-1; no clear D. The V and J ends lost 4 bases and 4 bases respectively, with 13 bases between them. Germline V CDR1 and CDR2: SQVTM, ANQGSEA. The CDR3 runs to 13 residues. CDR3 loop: CSVAISEGTEAFF. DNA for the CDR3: TGCAGCGTTGCCATCTCAGAGGGCACTGAAGCTTTCTTT. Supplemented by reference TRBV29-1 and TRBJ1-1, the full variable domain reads SAVISQKPSRDICQRGTSLTIQCQVDSQVTMMFWYRQQPGQSLTLIATANQGSEATYESGFVIDKFPISRPNLTFSTLTVSNMSPEDSSIYLCSVAISEGTEAFFGQGTRLTVV.